Below, 24 T cell receptor beta chains from the same sample are listed, as sequenced in a study of Ad26.COV2.S vaccination and SARS-CoV-2 variants. Measured with immunoSEQ multiplex PCR; TCRdb has only the in-frame clones, and not every one. The data show over 130,000 clones, with approximately 90% seen just once and 5% held by the top ten. The starting material was peripheral blood, obtained after recovery from COVID-19. These receptors were collected from a human donor who had recovered from COVID-19.

This clone has just one count. The J gene is TRBJ1-3, the V gene TRBV9, with D unresolved. The V gene lost 6 bases and the J gene lost 4 bases, with 17 bases spanning the gap. The CDR3 loop spans 15 amino acids. CDR1 and CDR2 (germline): SGDLS, YYNGEE. For the CDR3, the DNA is TGTGCCAGCACCTCCTCCGAGACTCTGGGAAACACCATATATTTT. It yields the protein CASTSSETLGNTIYF.

This clone was detected only once. V gene TRBV3-1 (or the pseudogene TRBV3-2) combines with J gene TRBJ1-1; D might be TRBD1 (6 bases). CDR1 and CDR2 (germline): LGHDT, YNNKEL (reference sequence). There are 16 residues in the CDR3. V was pared by 2 bases and J by 5 bases, with 18 bases between. The CDR3: CASSQKEGGGLTEAFF. In DNA form, the CDR3 reads TGTGCCAGCAGCCAAAAGGAGGGGGGGGGCTTGACTGAAGCTTTCTTT.

The J gene is TRBJ1-1, the V gene TRBV29-1, with D hard to call. Trimming stripped 3 bases from V and 4 bases from J, with 9 bases between. The CDR3 is 12 residues long. Per the germline V gene, CDR1 is SQVTM and CDR2 is ANQGSEA. The CDR3 loop is CSVDTSSTEAFF. In nucleotides, the CDR3 is TGCAGCGTTGATACCAGTTCCACTGAAGCTTTCTTT.

The J gene is TRBJ2-2, the V gene TRBV5-1, with no clear D. CDR3 length: 16 amino acids. Trimming pared 0 bases from V and 5 bases from J, leaving 14 bases between. Germline CDR1 SGHRS, CDR2 YFSETQ. The CDR3: CASSLERTARTGELFF. The CDR3 coding sequence is TGCGCCAGCAGCTTGGAGAGGACGGCACGGACCGGGGAGCTGTTTTTT.

The rearrangement joins TRBV28 to TRBJ1-1; D gene ambiguous. CDR3 length: 13 amino acids. The germline CDR1 and CDR2 sequences are MDHEN and SYDVKM. The V end lost 1 base, the J end lost 1 base, and 4 bases lay between the germline ends. The CDR3 here is CASSLYGNTEAFF. CDR3 DNA: TGTGCCAGCAGTTTATACGGGAACACTGAAGCTTTCTTT.

The V gene is TRBV7-2, the J gene TRBJ2-3, with a weak D call TRBD2 (7 bases). This CDR3 comprises 16 residues. V was pared by 1 base and J by 0 bases, with 11 bases between. CDR1 is SGHTA and CDR2 is FQGNSA in the germline V gene. The CDR3 DNA reads as TGTGCCAGCAGCTTAGGGGCGGGGGCCAGCACAGATACGCAGTATTTT. It is translated as CASSLGAGASTDTQYF.

The chain carries TRBV11-2 and TRBJ1-5; D perhaps matches TRBD1 (6 bases). This CDR3 region has 16 residues. With 1 base removed from V and 1 base from J, the gap between germline ends came to 11 bases. Germline V gives CDR1 SGHAT, CDR2 FQNNGV. CDR3 nucleotides: TGTGCCAGCAGCTTAGGTTGGGGGGCAAGCAATCAGCCCCAGCATTTT. It is translated as CASSLGWGASNQPQHF.

This chain connects TRBV7-2 to TRBJ1-2; a possible D gene is TRBD1 (6 bases). The CDR3 extends over 13 amino acids. Germline CDR1 reads SGHTA; CDR2 reads FQGNSA. The germline V and J ends were trimmed by 4 bases and 4 bases, with 10 bases remaining between them. The CDR3 loop reads CASSSPDSYGYTF. The CDR3 coding sequence is TGTGCCAGCAGCTCGCCGGACAGCTATGGCTACACCTTC. Together with reference TRBV7-2 and TRBJ1-2, the CDR3 gives the full variable domain: GAGVSQSPSNKVTEKGKDVELRCDPISGHTALYWYRQSLGQGLEFLIYFQGNSAPDKSGLPSDRFSAERTGGSVSTLTIQRTQQEDSAVYLCASSSPDSYGYTFGSGTRLTVV.

V and J are TRBV7-8 and TRBJ2-3; no reliable D call. The V gene's germline CDR1 is SGHVS and CDR2 FQNEAQ. The ends were cut back, 4 bases at V and 5 bases at J, with 10 bases in the middle. CDR3 size: 13 residues. The CDR3 is CASSSSLGDTQYF. DNA for the CDR3: TGTGCCAGCAGCTCCTCCTTGGGAGATACGCAGTATTTT.

The V gene is TRBV6-1, the J gene TRBJ1-1; TRBD1 aligns across 7 bases. Germline CDR1 reads MNHNS; CDR2 reads SASEGT. The CDR3 is 14 residues long. Trimming took 3 bases from V and 10 from J; bases not matched to a gene: 11. The CDR3 bases are TGTGCCAGCAGTGAGTCAGGGGGGAGCAACCGAGCTTTCTTT. Its translation is CASSESGGSNRAFF.

This rearrangement joins TRBV5-8 to TRBJ2-5; tentatively, D is TRBD1 (5 bases). V was clipped by 2 bases and J by 2 bases, with 10 bases between them. The length of the CDR3 is 14 residues. Germline CDR1 reads SGHTS; CDR2 reads YDEGEE. The CDR3 here is CASSLGALQETQYF. The CDR3 DNA reads TGTGCCAGCAGCTTAGGGGCACTTCAAGAGACCCAGTACTTC.

The rearrangement uses TRBV3-1 (or the pseudogene TRBV3-2) and TRBJ2-5; 9 bases are a match to TRBD1. Germline lookup yields CDR1 LGHDT and CDR2 YNNKEL (reference sequence). The CDR3 covers 14 residues. J was trimmed by 7 bases and V by 3 bases; bases with no gene match: 6. The CDR3 loop is CASSHRDREGTQYF. The CDR3 nucleotides read TGTGCCAGCAGCCACCGGGACAGGGAAGGGACCCAGTACTTC.

This clone was counted a few times. V and J are TRBV6-1 and TRBJ1-6; maybe TRBD1 (5 bases). Germline loops: CDR1 MNHNS, CDR2 SASEGT. V lost 2 bases and J 9 bases, leaving 14 bases between the germline ends. The CDR3 has 15 amino acids. The CDR3 DNA reads as TGTGCCAGCAGTGAATTGGGTAGGGGTAGTTCACCCCTCCACTTT. Translating gives CASSELGRGSSPLHF.

This chain joins TRBV4-2 and TRBJ1-1, with a weak D call TRBD1 (5 bases). The length of the CDR3 is 14 residues. Germline lookup yields CDR1 LGHNA and CDR2 YNFKEQ. Trimming left V 1 base short and J 4 bases short, with 10 bases between. The CDR3 sequence: CASSQGTGITEAFF. The CDR3, as DNA: TGTGCCAGCAGCCAAGGCACAGGAATCACTGAAGCTTTCTTT.

CDR3 amino acids: CASSLTGSFAGGYTF. CDR3 nucleotides: TGTGCCAGCAGCCTGACAGGGAGCTTTGCGGGTGGCTACACCTTC. The chain uses TRBV2 and TRBJ1-2, with 7 bases fitting TRBD1. CDR1 and CDR2 from the germline V gene are SNHLY and FYNNEI. This CDR3 has 15 residues. Unmatched junction bases numbered 14, after V lost 6 bases and J lost 7 bases.

J is TRBJ2-6 and V is TRBV25-1, with no clear D. With 9 bases removed from V and 1 base from J, the gap between germline ends came to 13 bases. The CDR3 has 15 residues. Germline assignment: CDR1 MGHDK and CDR2 SYGVNS. Here the CDR3 DNA reads TGTGCCAGTTTGGAAGATAATTCTGGGGCCAACGTCCTGACTTTC. Its translation is CASLEDNSGANVLTF.

The chain uses TRBV9 and TRBJ1-6; 9 bases align to TRBD1. Germline trimming cut 4 bases from V and 10 bases from J; bases unmatched to any gene: 9. The CDR3 sequence is 15 residues long. Looked up from germline, CDR1 is SGDLS and CDR2 is YYNGEE. The CDR3 DNA follows: TGTGCCAGCAGCCCGAGGACAGGGGTCTTATCACCCCTCCACTTT. As protein: CASSPRTGVLSPLHF.

The sample holds many counts of this clone. The chain is built from TRBV30 and TRBJ2-2; D perhaps matches TRBD2 (5 bases). The length of the CDR3 is 14 residues. V was trimmed by 0 bases and J by 6 bases, leaving 11 bases between them. CDR1 is GTSNPN, CDR2 SVGIG, per germline (reference sequence). This CDR3 is CAWSVPGSPGELFF. As DNA, the CDR3 is TGTGCCTGGAGTGTACCGGGGTCTCCCGGGGAGCTGTTTTTT. Filled out from reference TRBV30 and TRBJ2-2, the complete variable domain reads SQTIHQWPATLVQPVGSPLSLECTVEGTSNPNLYWYRQAAGRGLQLLFYSVGIGQISSEVPQNLSASRPQDRQFILSSKKLLLSDSGFYLCAWSVPGSPGELFFGEGSRLTVL.

This chain connects TRBV18 to TRBJ1-1; D is unclear. The germline gives CDR1 KGHSH, CDR2 LQKENI. This CDR3 region has 14 residues. Trimming left V 2 bases short and J 10 bases short, with 17 bases between. CDR3 region: CASSPNLDPPLAFF. The CDR3 nucleotides read TGTGCCAGCTCACCAAACCTGGACCCACCCCTAGCTTTCTTT.

This clone was recorded a few times. V and J are TRBV3-1 (or the pseudogene TRBV3-2) and TRBJ1-5; 8 bases align to TRBD1. Germline lookup yields CDR1 LGHDT and CDR2 YNNKEL (reference sequence). The CDR3 is made up of 13 amino acids. Germline trimming cut 4 bases from V and 4 bases from J; bases unmatched to any gene: 0. CDR3 coding DNA: TGTGCCAGCAGCCGGACAGGGAATCAGCCCCAGCATTTT. Protein product: CASSRTGNQPQHF.

This clone was seen only once. This chain uses TRBV9 with TRBJ2-6; TRBD1 might be the D (6 bases). CDR3 length: 16 amino acids. Per the germline V gene, CDR1 is SGDLS and CDR2 is YYNGEE. The V gene lost 2 bases and the J gene lost 9 bases, with 18 bases spanning the gap. The CDR3 reads CASSVAFGGLDNVLTF. CDR3 in DNA: TGTGCCAGCAGCGTGGCTTTTGGGGGCCTCGACAACGTCCTGACTTTC.

This rearrangement joins TRBV7-2 to TRBJ1-2; D gene ambiguous. Between the trimmed V and J ends, which lost 4 bases and 10 bases, there was a span of 7 bases. The CDR3 runs 10 residues. Germline loops: CDR1 SGHTA, CDR2 FQGNSA. The chain's CDR3 is CASSSQLYTF. CDR3 DNA: TGTGCCAGCAGCTCCCAACTCTACACCTTC.

The V and J genes are TRBV16 and TRBJ2-7; TRBD1 might be the D (5 bases). The CDR3 covers 14 residues. V was clipped by 2 bases and J by 0 bases, with 8 bases between them. From germline, CDR1 is KGHSY and CDR2 FQNENV. CDR3: CASSQVDSSYEQYF. The CDR3 nucleotides read TGTGCCAGCAGCCAAGTTGACAGCTCCTACGAGCAGTACTTC. Combining the CDR3 with reference TRBV16 and TRBJ2-7 gives the whole variable domain GEEVAQTPKHLVRGEGQKAKLYCAPIKGHSYVFWYQQVLKNEFKFLISFQNENVFDETGMPKERFSAKCLPNSPCSLEIQATKLEDSAVYFCASSQVDSSYEQYFGPGTRLTVT.

This chain links TRBV5-1 with TRBJ2-2; 11 bases line up with TRBD2. Unmatched junction bases numbered 6, after V lost 4 bases and J lost 4 bases. The CDR3 length is 16 residues. In germline, CDR1 is SGHRS, CDR2 YFSETQ. CDR3 coding DNA: TGCGCCAGCAGCGAGGGGACTAGCGGTAGCACCGGGGAGCTGTTTTTT. Its protein product is CASSEGTSGSTGELFF. The full variable domain, rest sourced from reference TRBV5-1 and TRBJ2-2, is KAGVTQTPRYLIKTRGQQVTLSCSPISGHRSVSWYQQTPGQGLQFLFEYFSETQRNKGNFPGRFSGRQFSNSRSEMNVSTLELGDSALYLCASSEGTSGSTGELFFGEGSRLTVL.